This T cell receptor (beta chain) was found in a study of patients and donors after allogeneic stem cell transplantation. This clonotype was seen ten or more times. TCRdb analysed the RT-PCR reads with MiXCR anew, one entry per CDR3 protein. The profile covers about 160,000 distinct CDR3 sequences, with 20% to 25% appearing a single time and approximately 26% taken by the ten largest. The sequenced sample consisted of blood, either unsorted or a sorted T cell fraction (not recorded which). The TCR comes from a human donor who was either an allogeneic HSCT recipient or a stem cell or donor lymphocyte infusion donor (not recorded which). It is not recorded whose cells these are; they may come from a transplant donor.

The CDR3 DNA reads TGCGCCAGCAGCTTTGGTTTCAATCAGCCCCAGCATTTT. As protein: CASSFGFNQPQHF. This chain connects TRBV5-1 to TRBJ1-5; D uncertain. V gave up 2 bases and J gave up 3 bases, with 6 bases separating them. CDR1 SGHRS and CDR2 YFSETQ come from the germline V gene. This CDR3 is built from 13 residues.